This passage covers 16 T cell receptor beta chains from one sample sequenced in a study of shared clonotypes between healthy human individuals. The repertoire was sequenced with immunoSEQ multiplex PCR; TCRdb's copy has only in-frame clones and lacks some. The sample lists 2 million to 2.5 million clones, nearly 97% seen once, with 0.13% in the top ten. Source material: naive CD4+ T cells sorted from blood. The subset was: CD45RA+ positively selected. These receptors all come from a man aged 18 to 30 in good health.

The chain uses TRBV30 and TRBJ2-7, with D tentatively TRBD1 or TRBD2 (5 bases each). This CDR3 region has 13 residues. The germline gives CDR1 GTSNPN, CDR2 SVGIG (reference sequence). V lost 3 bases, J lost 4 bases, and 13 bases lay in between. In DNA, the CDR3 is TGTGCCTGGAGCCCGGGACGGACATACGAGCAGTACTTC. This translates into CAWSPGRTYEQYF.

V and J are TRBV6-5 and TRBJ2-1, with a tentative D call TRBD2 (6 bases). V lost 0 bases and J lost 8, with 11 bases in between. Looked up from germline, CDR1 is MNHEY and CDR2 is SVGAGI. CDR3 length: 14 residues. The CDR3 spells CASSYSPTRDEQFF. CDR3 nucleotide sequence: TGTGCCAGCAGTTACTCTCCGACTAGGGATGAGCAGTTCTTC.

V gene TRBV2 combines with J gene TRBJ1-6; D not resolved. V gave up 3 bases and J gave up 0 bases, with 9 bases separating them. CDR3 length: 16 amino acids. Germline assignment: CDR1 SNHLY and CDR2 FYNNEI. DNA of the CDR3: TGTGCCAGCAGTGACGTACAGAGCTCCTATAATTCACCCCTCCACTTT. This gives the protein CASSDVQSSYNSPLHF. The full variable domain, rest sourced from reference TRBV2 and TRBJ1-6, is EPEVTQTPSHQVTQMGQEVILRCVPISNHLYFYWYRQILGQKVEFLVSFYNNEISEKSEIFDDQFSVERPDGSNFTLKIRSTKLEDSAMYFCASSDVQSSYNSPLHFGNGTRLTVT.

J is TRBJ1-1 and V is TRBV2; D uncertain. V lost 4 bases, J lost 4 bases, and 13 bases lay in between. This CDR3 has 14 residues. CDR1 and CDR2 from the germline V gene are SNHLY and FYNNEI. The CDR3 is CASSVLVHSTEAFF. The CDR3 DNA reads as TGTGCCAGCAGTGTATTGGTACACTCCACTGAAGCTTTCTTT.

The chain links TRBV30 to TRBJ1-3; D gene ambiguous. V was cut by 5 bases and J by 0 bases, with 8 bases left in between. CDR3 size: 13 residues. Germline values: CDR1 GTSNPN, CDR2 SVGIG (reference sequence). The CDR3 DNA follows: TGTGCCTGGGGCCCGGGCTCTGGAAACACCATATATTTT. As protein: CAWGPGSGNTIYF.

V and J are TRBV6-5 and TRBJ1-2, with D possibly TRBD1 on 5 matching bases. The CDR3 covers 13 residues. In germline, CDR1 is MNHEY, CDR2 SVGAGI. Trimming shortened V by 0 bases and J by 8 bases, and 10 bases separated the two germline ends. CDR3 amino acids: CASSYSQGWGYTF. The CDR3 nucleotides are TGTGCCAGCAGTTACTCCCAGGGCTGGGGCTACACCTTC.

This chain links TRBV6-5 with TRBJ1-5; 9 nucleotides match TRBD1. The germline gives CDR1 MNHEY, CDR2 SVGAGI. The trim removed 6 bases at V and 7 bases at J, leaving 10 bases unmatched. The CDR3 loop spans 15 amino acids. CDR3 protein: CASSPTGGVLQPQHF. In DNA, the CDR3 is TGTGCCAGCAGCCCCACAGGGGGCGTTTTGCAGCCCCAGCATTTT.

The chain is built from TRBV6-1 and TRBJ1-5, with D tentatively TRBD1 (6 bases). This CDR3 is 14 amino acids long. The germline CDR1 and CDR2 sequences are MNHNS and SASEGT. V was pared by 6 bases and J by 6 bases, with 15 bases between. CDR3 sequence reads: CASRDHRDGQPQHF. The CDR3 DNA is TGTGCCAGCAGGGACCACAGGGACGGTCAGCCCCAGCATTTT.

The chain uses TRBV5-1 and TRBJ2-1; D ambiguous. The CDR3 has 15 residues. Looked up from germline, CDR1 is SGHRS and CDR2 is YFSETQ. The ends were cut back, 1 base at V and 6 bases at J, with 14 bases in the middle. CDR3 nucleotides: TGCGCCAGCAGCTTGTTATCCCGAGACGTCAATGAGCAGTTCTTC. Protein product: CASSLLSRDVNEQFF.

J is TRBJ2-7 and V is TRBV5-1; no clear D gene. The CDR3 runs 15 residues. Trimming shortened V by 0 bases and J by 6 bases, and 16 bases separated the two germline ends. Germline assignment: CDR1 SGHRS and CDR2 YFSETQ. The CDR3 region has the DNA TGCGCCAGCAGCTTGGAAGGCCTCTCTTTGGGCGAGCAGTACTTC. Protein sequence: CASSLEGLSLGEQYF.

The CDR3 DNA reads as TGTGCCAGTAGTACTGCCGGGACAGAAAAAGAGACCCAGTACTTC. Protein: CASSTAGTEKETQYF. The V call is TRBV19, the J call TRBJ2-5; 7 positions agree with TRBD1. The CDR3 covers 15 residues. The germline V gene has CDR1 LNHDA and CDR2 SQIVND (reference sequence). Trimming took 4 bases from V and 3 from J; bases not matched to a gene: 8.

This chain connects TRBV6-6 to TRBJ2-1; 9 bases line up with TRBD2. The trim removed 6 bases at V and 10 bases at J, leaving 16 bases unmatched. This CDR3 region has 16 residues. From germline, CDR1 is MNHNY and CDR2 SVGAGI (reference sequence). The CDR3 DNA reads TGTGCCAGCAGCTCGGCGACGCTAGCGGGGCTCAACGAGCAGTTCTTC. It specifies CASSSATLAGLNEQFF.

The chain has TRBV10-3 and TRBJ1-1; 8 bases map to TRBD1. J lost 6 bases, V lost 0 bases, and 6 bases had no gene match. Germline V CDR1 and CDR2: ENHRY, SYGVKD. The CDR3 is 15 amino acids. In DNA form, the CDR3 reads TGTGCCATCAGTGAGTCTGGACAGGGTCGAGCTGAAGCTTTCTTT. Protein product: CAISESGQGRAEAFF.

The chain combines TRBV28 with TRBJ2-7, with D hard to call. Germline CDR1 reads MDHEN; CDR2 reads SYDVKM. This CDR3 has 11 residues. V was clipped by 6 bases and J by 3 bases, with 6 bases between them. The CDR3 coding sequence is TGTGCCAGCAGCCACCTCTACGAGCAGTACTTC. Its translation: CASSHLYEQYF.

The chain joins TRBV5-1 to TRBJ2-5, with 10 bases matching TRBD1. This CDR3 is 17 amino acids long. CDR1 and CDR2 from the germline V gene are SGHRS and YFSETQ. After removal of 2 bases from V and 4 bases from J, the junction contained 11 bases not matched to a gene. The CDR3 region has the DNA TGCGCCAGCAGCTTTCTGCTGGGACAGGGGCTTGGAGAGACCCAGTACTTC. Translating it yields CASSFLLGQGLGETQYF. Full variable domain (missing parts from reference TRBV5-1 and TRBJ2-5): KAGVTQTPRYLIKTRGQQVTLSCSPISGHRSVSWYQQTPGQGLQFLFEYFSETQRNKGNFPGRFSGRQFSNSRSEMNVSTLELGDSALYLCASSFLLGQGLGETQYFGPGTRLLVL.

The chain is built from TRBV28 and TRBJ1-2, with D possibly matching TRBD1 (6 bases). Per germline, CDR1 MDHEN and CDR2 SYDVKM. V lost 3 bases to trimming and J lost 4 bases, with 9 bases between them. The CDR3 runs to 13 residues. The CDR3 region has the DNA TGTGCCAGCAGTTTTACAGGGCTCTATGGCTACACCTTC. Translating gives CASSFTGLYGYTF.